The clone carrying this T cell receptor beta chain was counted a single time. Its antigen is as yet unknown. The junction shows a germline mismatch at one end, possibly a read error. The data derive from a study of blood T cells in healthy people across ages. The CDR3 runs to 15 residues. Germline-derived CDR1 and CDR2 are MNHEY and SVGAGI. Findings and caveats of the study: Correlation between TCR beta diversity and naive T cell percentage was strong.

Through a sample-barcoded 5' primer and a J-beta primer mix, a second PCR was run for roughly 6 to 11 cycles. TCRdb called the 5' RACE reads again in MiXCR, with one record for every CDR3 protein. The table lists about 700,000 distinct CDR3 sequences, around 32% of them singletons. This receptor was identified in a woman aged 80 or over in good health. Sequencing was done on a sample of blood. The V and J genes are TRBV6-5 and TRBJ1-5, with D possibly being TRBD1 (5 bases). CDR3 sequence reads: CAGRPTGPSNQPQHF. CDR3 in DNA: TGTGCCGGCAGACCTACGGGACCGAGCAATCAGCCCCAGCATTTT.